This TCR beta chain was captured by sequencing in a study of Ad26.COV2.S vaccination and SARS-CoV-2 variants. In this sample, this clone turned up once. Libraries were prepared by immunoSEQ multiplex PCR; TCRdb keeps only in-frame clonotypes and omits some of them. The sample contains roughly 510,000 clones, around 90% of which appear only once. The treatment denotes: some 20 received Ad26.COV2.S at low or high dose, single or two shots; about 5 received placebo; per-sample allocation not given. Sampling took place 63 days after the first vaccine or placebo injection. With 6 bases clipped from V and 5 bases from J, the junction kept 7 bases outside the gene matches. Germline CDR1 reads LNHDA; CDR2 reads SQIVND (reference sequence). The CDR3 is 14 residues long.

This receptor was obtained from a person between 18 and 59 years old who received the Ad26.COV2.S COVID-19 vaccine or a placebo. This specimen was peripheral blood, taken in a trial of Ad26.COV2.S vaccine versus placebo. The chain has TRBV19 and TRBJ2-5, with TRBD1 identical over 9 bases. The CDR3, as DNA: TGTGCCAGTAGCATACAGGGGGCAGGCGAGACCCAGTACTTC. It encodes CASSIQGAGETQYF.